This paragraph covers one T cell receptor (beta chain) sequence. Its cognate antigen is unknown. This entry belongs to a study of T cells after yellow fever vaccination. Study summary: For low cell numbers, libraries were made with SMART-Seq v4 Ultra Low Input. Study-wide findings and caveats: Most clones from primary vaccination were detected again post-booster (roughly 96% CD4, roughly 91% CD8).

One entry per CDR3 protein results from TCRdb running MiXCR on the 5' RACE reads. This table has hundreds of thousands of distinct CDR3 sequences, roughly 17% appearing once. The CDR3 sequence is 15 residues long. Trimming stripped 8 bases from V and 8 bases from J, with 23 bases between. The germline gives CDR1 SGHTA, CDR2 FQGNSA. Sequencing used PBMCs, obtained less than 6 days after the first yellow fever vaccination. This chain connects TRBV7-2 to TRBJ2-3; unclear D gene. The TCR sequence derives from a young man who received the YFV17D yellow fever vaccine. CDR3 in amino acids: CASVPGSSKRGTQYF. As DNA, the CDR3 is TGTGCCAGCGTCCCCGGGTCTTCTAAGAGAGGTACGCAGTATTTT.